This T cell receptor beta chain appears in the sequencing data of a study of T cell repertoires in cytomegalovirus infection. Each CDR3 protein is one row after TCRdb ran MiXCR on the reads. The data show hundreds of thousands of distinct CDR3 sequences, approximately 30% seen once. About this clonotype: No antigen is known for it.

Looked up from germline, CDR1 is SGHDT and CDR2 is YYEEEE. The CDR3 sequence is 12 residues long. V was clipped by 5 bases and J by 4 bases, with 8 bases between them. The sequence was obtained from a human donor in good health (CMV status not recorded). Some clones in this sample may be carry-over from other donors' samples. Sequenced here: cultured CD8+ T cells from PBMCs, sampled from culture after CMV antigen stimulation. This chain links TRBV5-6 with TRBJ2-3; no definite D call. This CDR3 is CASRFGPDTQYF. The CDR3 DNA is TGTGCCAGCAGGTTCGGACCAGATACGCAGTATTTT.